This T cell receptor (beta chain) emerged from a study of T cell repertoires in cytomegalovirus infection (dated by TCRdb to about 2019). Looking at the study overall: Alongside well-studied HLA-B-restricted epitopes, the peptide stimulations were aimed at recently identified HLA-C-restricted CMV epitopes, whose presentation resists viral immunomodulation. Donor HLA type was relevant to the analysis, as public TCR beta signatures indicated carriage of CMV infection together with the matching HLA type.

The V and J ends are trimmed by 1 base and 7 bases, leaving 17 bases between them. The germline V gene supplies CDR1 SGHTA and CDR2 FQGNSA. The CDR3 spans 15 residues, from the cysteine through the phenylalanine. Of all the DNA, just the CDR3 is kept, 45 bases in frame from base 1. This clonotype was picked up many times. Its recognized antigen is unknown. No quality values exist for individual bases; no much larger clone is one base distant. The sample was run on an Illumina HiSeq 1500. TCRdb reprocessing: public reads trimmed at Q25 with fastp, clones called with MiXCR, in-frame beta chains kept. Here each entry gathers all rows of one CDR3 protein and keeps the most common genes and DNA. The sample yields around 300,000 distinct CDR3 sequences; around 25% were counted once. The ten largest clonotypes hold about 14% of the sample. What the treatment or condition label conveys for this sample: in vitro stimulation with specific CMV peptide epitopes to enrich CMV-specific T cells.

Summary of the overall study and its limitations: The ex vivo response was dominated by HLA-C-restricted CMV-specific TCR beta clonotypes, which also provided the single most frequent clonotype in two of eight donors. Cumulative frequency of public TCR beta family members discriminated carriers of CMV infection plus the relevant HLA type in this cohort and an independent roughly 350-donor cohort.

The receptor chain draws on TRBV7-2 and TRBJ2-7; TRBD2 is perhaps the D gene, given 6 matching bases. The sample here was cultured PBMCs, taken from culture after CMV antigen stimulation. The sequence derives from a human donor in good health (CMV status not recorded). Some clones in this sample may be carry-over from other donors' samples. The bases read TGTGCCAGCAGCTTAGGCCCGGAGGGTAGGTGGGAGCAGTACTTC. This codes for CASSLGPEGRWEQYF.